This TCR beta chain was sequenced for a study of blood T cells in healthy people across ages. The use of a sample-barcoded 5' primer and a J-beta primer mix characterized a second PCR of 7 to 11 cycles. MiXCR, applied by TCRdb to the 5' RACE reads, yields one record per CDR3 protein. Found here are about 640,000 distinct CDR3 sequences, around two fifths of them singletons; the top ten hold 30%. The CDR3 length is 14 residues. The germline V and J ends were trimmed by 0 bases and 4 bases, with 6 bases remaining between them. The V gene's germline CDR1 is MNHEY and CDR2 SVGEGT. The rearrangement joins TRBV6-2 or TRBV6-3 to TRBJ2-2; D perhaps matches TRBD2 (5 bases). Sequenced: blood. The origin of this receptor is a man at least 80 years old in good health. CDR3 sequence: CASSYSRGTGELFF. CDR3 DNA sequence: TGTGCCAGCAGTTACTCTCGGGGCACCGGGGAGCTGTTTTTT.